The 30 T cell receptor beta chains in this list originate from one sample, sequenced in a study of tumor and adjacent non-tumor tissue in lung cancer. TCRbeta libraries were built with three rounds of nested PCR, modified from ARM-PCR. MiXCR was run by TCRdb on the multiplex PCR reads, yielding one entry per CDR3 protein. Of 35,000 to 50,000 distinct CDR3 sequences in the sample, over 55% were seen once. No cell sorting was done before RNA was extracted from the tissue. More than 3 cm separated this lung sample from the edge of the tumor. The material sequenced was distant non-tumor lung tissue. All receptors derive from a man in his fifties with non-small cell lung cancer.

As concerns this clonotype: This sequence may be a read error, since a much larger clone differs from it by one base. CDR3 sequence (DNA): TGTGCCAGCAGCTTGGCCGAGACAGGGGGCAATGAGCATTTCTTC. This sequence encodes CASSLAETGGNEHFF. This chain uses TRBV5-6 with TRBJ2-1; 10 bases are shared with TRBD1. Germline V gene data show CDR1 as SGHDT and CDR2 as YYEEEE. The CDR3 has 15 amino acids.

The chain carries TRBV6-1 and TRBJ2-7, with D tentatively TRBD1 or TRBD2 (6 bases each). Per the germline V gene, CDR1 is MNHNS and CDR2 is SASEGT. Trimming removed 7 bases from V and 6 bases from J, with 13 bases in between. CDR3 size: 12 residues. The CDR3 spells CASKDRGREQYF. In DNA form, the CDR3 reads TGTGCCAGCAAGGACCGGGGGCGCGAGCAGTACTTC.

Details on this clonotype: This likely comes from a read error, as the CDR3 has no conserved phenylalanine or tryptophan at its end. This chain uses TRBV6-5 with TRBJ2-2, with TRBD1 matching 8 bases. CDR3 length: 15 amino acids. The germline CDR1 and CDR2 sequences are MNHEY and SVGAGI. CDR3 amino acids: CASSRVRGQARELFC. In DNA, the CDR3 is TGTGCCAGCAGCAGAGTCAGGGGGCAGGCCCGGGAACTGTTTTGT.

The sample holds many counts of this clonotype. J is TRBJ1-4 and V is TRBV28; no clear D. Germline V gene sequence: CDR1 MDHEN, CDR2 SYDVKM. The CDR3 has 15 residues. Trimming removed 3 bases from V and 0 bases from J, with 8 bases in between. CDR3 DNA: TGTGCCAGCAGTTTTAGGACCGCAACTAATGAAAAACTGTTTTTT. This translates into CASSFRTATNEKLFF.

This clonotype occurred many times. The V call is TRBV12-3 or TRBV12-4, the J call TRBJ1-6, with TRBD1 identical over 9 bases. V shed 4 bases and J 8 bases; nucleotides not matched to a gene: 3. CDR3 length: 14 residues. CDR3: CASSSGQGHSPLHF. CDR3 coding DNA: TGTGCCAGCAGTTCGGGACAGGGCCATTCACCCCTCCACTTT.

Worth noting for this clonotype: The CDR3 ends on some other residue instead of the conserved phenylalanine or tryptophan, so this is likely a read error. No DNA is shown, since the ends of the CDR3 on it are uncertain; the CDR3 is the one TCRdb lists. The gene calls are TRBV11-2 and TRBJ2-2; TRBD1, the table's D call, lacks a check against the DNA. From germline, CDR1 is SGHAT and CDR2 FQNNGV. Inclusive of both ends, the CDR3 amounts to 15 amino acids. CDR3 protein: CASSLRQGNTGELLL.

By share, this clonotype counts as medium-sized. The CDR3 sequence: CASSLGVTGSDEQFF. The CDR3 DNA reads as TGTGCCAGCAGCTTAGGCGTAACAGGGTCGGATGAGCAGTTCTTC. The chain is built from TRBV11-1 and TRBJ2-1; a possible D gene is TRBD1 (6 bases). The CDR3 totals 15 residues. With 1 base removed from V and 8 bases from J, the gap between germline ends came to 15 bases. Germline V gene lookup returns CDR1 SGHAT and CDR2 FQDESV (reference sequence).

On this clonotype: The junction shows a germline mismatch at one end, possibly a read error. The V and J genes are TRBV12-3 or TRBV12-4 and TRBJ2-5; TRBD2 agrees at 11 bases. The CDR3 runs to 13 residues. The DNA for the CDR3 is TGTACCAGCAATACTAGCGGGGGAGAGACCCAGTACTTC. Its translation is CTSNTSGGETQYF.

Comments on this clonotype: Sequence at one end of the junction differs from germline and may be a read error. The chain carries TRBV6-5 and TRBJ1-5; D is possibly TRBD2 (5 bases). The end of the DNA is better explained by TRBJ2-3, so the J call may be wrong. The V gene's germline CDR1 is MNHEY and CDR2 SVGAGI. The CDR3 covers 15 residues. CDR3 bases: TGTGCCAGCTGTTACTCGACGGGGTCAAATCAGCCCCAGTATTTT. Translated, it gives CASCYSTGSNQPQYF.

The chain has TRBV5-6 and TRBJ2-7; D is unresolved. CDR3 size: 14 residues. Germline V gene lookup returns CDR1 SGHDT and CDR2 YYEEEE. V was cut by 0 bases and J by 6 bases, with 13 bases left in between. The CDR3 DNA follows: TGTGCCAGCAGCTTGGAGTGGATTCTCATCGAGCAGTACTTC. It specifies CASSLEWILIEQYF.

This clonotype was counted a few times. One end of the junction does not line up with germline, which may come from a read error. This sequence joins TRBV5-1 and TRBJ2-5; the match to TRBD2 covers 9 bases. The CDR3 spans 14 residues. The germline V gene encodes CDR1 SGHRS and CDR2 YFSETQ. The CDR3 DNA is TGCGCCCGCAGCTTGGCGGGGGGGCAAGAGACCCAGTACTTC. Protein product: CARSLAGGQETQYF.

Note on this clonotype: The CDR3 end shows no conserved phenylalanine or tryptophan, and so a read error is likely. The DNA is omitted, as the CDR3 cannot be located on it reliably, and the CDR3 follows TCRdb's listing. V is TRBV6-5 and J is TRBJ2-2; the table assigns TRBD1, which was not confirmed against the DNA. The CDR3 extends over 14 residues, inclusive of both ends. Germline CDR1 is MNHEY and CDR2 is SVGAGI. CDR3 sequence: CASRGVLNTGELLL.

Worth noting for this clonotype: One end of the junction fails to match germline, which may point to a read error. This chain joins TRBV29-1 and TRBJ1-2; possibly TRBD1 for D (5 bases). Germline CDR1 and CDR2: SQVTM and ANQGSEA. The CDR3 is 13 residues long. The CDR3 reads CSVETGQDLGHTF. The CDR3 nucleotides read TGCAGCGTTGAAACGGGGCAGGACCTTGGCCACACCTTC.

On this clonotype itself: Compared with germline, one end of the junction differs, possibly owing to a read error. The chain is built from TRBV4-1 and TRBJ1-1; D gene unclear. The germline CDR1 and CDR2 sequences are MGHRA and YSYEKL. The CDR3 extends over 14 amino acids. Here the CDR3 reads CAGSQDKAPPRAFF. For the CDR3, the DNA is TGCGCCGGCAGCCAAGATAAGGCTCCTCCCCGAGCTTTCTTT.

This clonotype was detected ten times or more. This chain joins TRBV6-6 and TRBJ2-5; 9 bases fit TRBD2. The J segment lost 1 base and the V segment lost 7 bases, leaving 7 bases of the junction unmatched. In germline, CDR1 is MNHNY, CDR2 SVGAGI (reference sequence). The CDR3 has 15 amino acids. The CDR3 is CASNPRRGGQETQYF. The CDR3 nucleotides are TGTGCCAGCAACCCACGGCGGGGGGGCCAAGAGACCCAGTACTTC.

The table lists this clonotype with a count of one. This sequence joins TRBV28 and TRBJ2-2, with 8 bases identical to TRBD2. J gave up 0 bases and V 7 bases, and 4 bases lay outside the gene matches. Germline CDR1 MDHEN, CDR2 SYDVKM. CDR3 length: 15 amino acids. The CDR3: CASKIAGSNTGELFF. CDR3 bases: TGTGCCAGCAAAATAGCGGGGTCGAACACCGGGGAGCTGTTTTTT.

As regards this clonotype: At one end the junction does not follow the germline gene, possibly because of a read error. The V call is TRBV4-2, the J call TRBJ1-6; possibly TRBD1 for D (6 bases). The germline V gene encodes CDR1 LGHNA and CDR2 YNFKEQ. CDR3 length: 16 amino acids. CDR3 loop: CASSLSLRGSNSPLHF. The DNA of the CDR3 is TGTGCCAGCAGCCTCAGTCTGAGGGGGTCGAATTCACCTCTCCACTTT.

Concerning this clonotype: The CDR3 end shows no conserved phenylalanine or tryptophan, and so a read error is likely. CDR3 in amino acids: CSVEGTGGREQYY. CDR3 sequence (DNA): TGCAGTGTTGAGGGGACAGGGGGCCGCGAGCAGTACTAC. The rearrangement joins TRBV29-1 to TRBJ2-7, with TRBD1 identical over 12 bases. CDR3 length equals 13 residues. Germline V lookup: CDR1 SQVTM, CDR2 ANQGSEA.

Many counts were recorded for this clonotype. The CDR3 nucleotides read TGCACGACGACCCTACGCGGTGAAGCTTTCTTT. The encoded protein is CTTTLRGEAFF. The chain combines TRBV20-1 with TRBJ1-1; D is undetermined. Germline V lookup: CDR1 DFQATT, CDR2 SNEGSKA (reference sequence). The CDR3 has 11 amino acids.

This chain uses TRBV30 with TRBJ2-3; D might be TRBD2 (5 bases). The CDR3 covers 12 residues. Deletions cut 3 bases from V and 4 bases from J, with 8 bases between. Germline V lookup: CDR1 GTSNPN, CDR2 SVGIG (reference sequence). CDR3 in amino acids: CAWRGRADTQYF. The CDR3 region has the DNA TGTGCCTGGAGAGGGCGGGCAGATACGCAGTATTTT.

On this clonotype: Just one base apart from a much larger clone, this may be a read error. CDR3 in DNA: TGTGCCAGCACCTCGGCCAGGGGCACAGATACGGAGTATTTT. It codes for CASTSARGTDTEYF. The chain employs TRBV28 and TRBJ2-3, with D possibly matching TRBD1 (6 bases). Germline assignment: CDR1 MDHEN and CDR2 SYDVKM. The CDR3 consists of 14 residues. Variable domain in full (rest from reference TRBV28 and TRBJ2-3): DVKVTQSSRYLVKRTGEKVFLECVQDMDHENMFWYRQDPGLGLRLIYFSYDVKMKEKGDIPEGYSVSREKKERFSLILESASTNQTSMYLCASTSARGTDTEYFGPGTRLTVL.

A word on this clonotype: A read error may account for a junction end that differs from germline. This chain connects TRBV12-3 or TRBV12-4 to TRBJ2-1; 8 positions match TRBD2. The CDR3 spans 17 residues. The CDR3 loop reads CASRSGPGTRGYNEQFF. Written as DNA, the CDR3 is TGTGCCAGCCGGTCCGGGCCAGGGACTAGGGGATACAATGAGCAATTCTTC.

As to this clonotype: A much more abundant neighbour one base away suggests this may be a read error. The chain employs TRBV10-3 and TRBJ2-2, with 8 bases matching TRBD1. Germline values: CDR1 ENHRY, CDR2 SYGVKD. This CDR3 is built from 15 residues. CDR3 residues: CVISEGQANTGELFF. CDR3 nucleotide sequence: TGTGTCATCAGTGAGGGACAGGCGAACACCGGGGAGCTGTTTTTT.

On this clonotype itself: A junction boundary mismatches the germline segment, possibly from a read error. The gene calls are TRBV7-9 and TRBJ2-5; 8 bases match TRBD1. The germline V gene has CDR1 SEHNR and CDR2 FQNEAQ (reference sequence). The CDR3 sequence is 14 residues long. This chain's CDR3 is CASSLRTGMETQYF. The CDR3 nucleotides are TGCGCCAGCAGCCTACGGACAGGGATGGAGACCCAGTACTTC.

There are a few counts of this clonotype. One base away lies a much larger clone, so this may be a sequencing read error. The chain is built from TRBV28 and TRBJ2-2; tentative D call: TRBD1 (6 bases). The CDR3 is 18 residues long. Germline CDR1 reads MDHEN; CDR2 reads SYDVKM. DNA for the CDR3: TGTGCCAGCAGTGCAGCAAGAGGGACACCTAAGGGCACCGGGGAGCTGTCTTTT. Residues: CASSAARGTPKGTGELSF.

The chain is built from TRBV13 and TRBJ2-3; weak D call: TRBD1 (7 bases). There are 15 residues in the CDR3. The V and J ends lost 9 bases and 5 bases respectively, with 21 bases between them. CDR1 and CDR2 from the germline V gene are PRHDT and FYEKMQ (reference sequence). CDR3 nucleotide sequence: TGTGCCAGAAGCCTAGGCAGGGGGGCCGAAGATACGCAGTATTTT. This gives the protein CARSLGRGAEDTQYF.

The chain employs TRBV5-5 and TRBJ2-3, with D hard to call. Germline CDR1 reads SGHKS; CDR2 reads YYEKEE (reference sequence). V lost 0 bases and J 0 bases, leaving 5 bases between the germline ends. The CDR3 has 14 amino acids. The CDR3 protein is CASSLVASTDTQYF. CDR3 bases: TGTGCCAGCAGCTTGGTTGCGAGCACAGATACGCAGTATTTT.

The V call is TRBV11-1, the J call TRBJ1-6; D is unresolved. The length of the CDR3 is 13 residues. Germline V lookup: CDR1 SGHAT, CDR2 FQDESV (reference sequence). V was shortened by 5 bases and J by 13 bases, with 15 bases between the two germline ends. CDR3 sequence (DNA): TGTGCCAGCAGCAACGAGGAGAGATCGCCCCTCCACTTT. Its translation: CASSNEERSPLHF.

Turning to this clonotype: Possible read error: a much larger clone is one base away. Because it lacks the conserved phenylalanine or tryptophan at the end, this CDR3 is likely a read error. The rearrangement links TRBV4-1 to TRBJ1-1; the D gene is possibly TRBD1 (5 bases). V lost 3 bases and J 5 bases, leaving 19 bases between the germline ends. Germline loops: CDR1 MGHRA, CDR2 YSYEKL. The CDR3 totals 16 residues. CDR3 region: CASSQGDGAVETEAFL. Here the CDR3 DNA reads TGCGCCAGCAGCCAGGGGGACGGGGCGGTGGAGACTGAAGCTTTCTTA.

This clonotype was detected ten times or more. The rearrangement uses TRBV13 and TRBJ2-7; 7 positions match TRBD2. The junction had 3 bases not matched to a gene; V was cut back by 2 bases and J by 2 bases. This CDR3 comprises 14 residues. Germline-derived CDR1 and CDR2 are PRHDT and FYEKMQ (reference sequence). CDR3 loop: CASSLRAGAYEQYF. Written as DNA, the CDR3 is TGTGCCAGCAGCTTAAGGGCGGGAGCCTACGAGCAGTACTTC.